The rows below give T cell receptor beta chains drawn from one sample of a study of CD8+ T cells in alopecia areata. The data were produced by immunoSEQ multiplex PCR, yet TCRdb's version contains in-frame clones alone and is incomplete. The data show about 130,000 clones, 45% to 65% seen once. The source material was CD8+ T cells sorted from blood, sampled at week 4, from a patient treated with tofacitinib. Receptors originate from a human donor with alopecia areata. CDR3s include the opening cysteine and the closing phenylalanine or tryptophan. The D gene is left open where the match is weak. Clone size is given for some rows only: seen once, a few or many times, or a class if the clone is expanded.

V	size	length	D	J	DNA	CDR3
TRBV7-9	.	12	.	TRBJ2-1	TGTGCCCTGGAGGGAGTCCCTTCGGAGCAGTTCTTC	CALEGVPSEQFF
TRBV11-2	few	15	TRBD2	TRBJ2-1	TGTGCCAGCAGCCCCGAACAGGGACTAGAGAATGAGCAGTTCTTC	CASSPEQGLENEQFF
TRBV5-6	few	16	TRBD1	TRBJ2-1	TGTGCCAGCAGCTTGGCGGGACAGGGGATTAGGGATGAGCAGTTCTTC	CASSLAGQGIRDEQFF
TRBV6-1	few	15	TRBD2	TRBJ2-3	TGTGCCAGCAGTGAAGTGGACGGGGGGGCTTATACGCAGTATTTT	CASSEVDGGAYTQYF
TRBV4-3	few	18	TRBD1	TRBJ2-3	TGCGCCAGCAGCCAAGATGGGATTGAGGGGGCAGAGACAGATACGCAGTATTTT	CASSQDGIEGAETDTQYF
TRBV4-1	.	15	TRBD2	TRBJ2-1	TGCGCCAGCAGCCTACTAGCGGGGGAACACAATGAGCAGTTCTTC	CASSLLAGEHNEQFF
TRBV9	.	15	.	TRBJ1-1	TGTGCCAGCAGCGTAGAGTCGGGGGCGTGGACTGAAGCTTTCTTT	CASSVESGAWTEAFF
TRBV2	few	15	.	TRBJ2-1	TGTGCCCCCGGCTCCCTTCTTTCTGGCTACAATGAGCAGTTCTTC	CAPGSLLSGYNEQFF
TRBV30	few	12	.	TRBJ2-2	TGTGCCTGTGATTCAGGGACCGGGGAGCTGTTTTTT	CACDSGTGELFF
TRBV7-2	.	18	.	TRBJ1-1	TGTGCCAGCAGCTTAGTTGGCGCTCAATCCAGAAGAGGGACTGAAGCTTTCTTT	CASSLVGAQSRRGTEAFF
TRBV29-1	.	18	.	TRBJ2-2	TGCAGCGTCCTGGGACTCCCGGAAGGTCGGTTGAACACCGGGGAGCTGTTTTTT	CSVLGLPEGRLNTGELFF
TRBV25-1	.	14	TRBD1	TRBJ1-2	TGTGCCAGCAGTGAAACCACAGGGGGAGATGGCTACACCTTC	CASSETTGGDGYTF
TRBV7-6	few	15	TRBD1	TRBJ2-7	TGTGCCAGCAGCCGCGGGACAGGGGAAGGCTACGAGCAGTACTTC	CASSRGTGEGYEQYF
TRBV29-1	.	12	.	TRBJ2-2	TGCAGCGTTGTTCCGGGAACCGGGGAGCTGTTTTTT	CSVVPGTGELFF
TRBV29-1	.	15	TRBD1	TRBJ2-1	TGCAGCGCACAATCCGGGACAGGGGCCCACAATGAGCAGTTCTTC	CSAQSGTGAHNEQFF
TRBV9	.	14	.	TRBJ2-7	TGTGCCAGCAGCGTCGGACAGTCCCCCTACGAGCAGTACTTC	CASSVGQSPYEQYF
TRBV7-9	few	13	.	TRBJ2-7	TGTGCCAGCAGCTTAGGGGACTCCTACGAGCAGTACTTC	CASSLGDSYEQYF
TRBV7-8	.	15	TRBD2	TRBJ2-3	TGTGCCAGCAGCTTAGCGGGGGGGTACACAGATACGCAGTATTTT	CASSLAGGYTDTQYF
TRBV5-1	once	15	.	TRBJ2-7	TGCGCCAGCAGCCACCGGGGATCCTTAGCCTACGAGCAGTACTTC	CASSHRGSLAYEQYF
TRBV27	few	13	.	TRBJ1-1	TGTGCCAGCAGTTTAAATCTGAACACTGAAGCTTTCTTT	CASSLNLNTEAFF
TRBV14	.	15	.	TRBJ1-2	TGTGCCAGCAGCCAAGGTGGACGTTCCCTTAAGAGCTACACCTTC	CASSQGGRSLKSYTF
TRBV29-1	.	15	.	TRBJ1-2	TGCAGCGTGATTAGAGTTGGAGGAGCTAACTATGGCTACACCTTC	CSVIRVGGANYGYTF
TRBV7-3	.	13	.	TRBJ1-2	TGTGCCAGCAGCTTAACTGGTGGGTTTGGCTACACCTTC	CASSLTGGFGYTF
TRBV13	once	13	.	TRBJ2-5	TGTGCCAGCAGCTTACAACAGCAAGAGACCCAGTACTTC	CASSLQQQETQYF
TRBV4-1	once	14	.	TRBJ1-1	TGCGCCAGCAGCCGAACACCCGAGAACACTGAAGCTTTCTTT	CASSRTPENTEAFF
TRBV9	.	15	TRBD1	TRBJ2-6	TGTGCCAGCAGCGGGGACAGGGCTGGGGCCAACGTCCTGACTTTC	CASSGDRAGANVLTF
TRBV2	once	15	TRBD1	TRBJ2-2	TGTGCCAGCAGTCACAGGGGGCTGGACACCGGGGAGCTGTTTTTT	CASSHRGLDTGELFF
TRBV2	many	12	.	TRBJ2-5	TGTGCCAGCAGAACAGTCCAAGAGACCCAGTACTTC	CASRTVQETQYF
TRBV7-2	few	16	TRBD2	TRBJ2-7	TGTGCCAGCAGCTTAGGTCGGCTAGCGGGGCGCTACGAGCAGTACTTC	CASSLGRLAGRYEQYF
TRBV19	.	13	.	TRBJ2-5	TGTGCCAGTAGTATTGATGGGGAAGAGACCCAGTACTTC	CASSIDGEETQYF
TRBV14	.	16	TRBD1	TRBJ2-7	TGTGCCAGCAGCGTAGTCGGGACAGCGAGTGGCTACGAGCAGTACTTC	CASSVVGTASGYEQYF
TRBV5-6	few	14	.	TRBJ1-1	TGTGCCAGCAGCTCGGGGGAACCGAACACTGAAGCTTTCTTT	CASSSGEPNTEAFF
TRBV2	few	16	TRBD2	TRBJ2-3	TGTGCCAGCCCCCCGAGTAAGCGGGAGAGCACAGATACGCAGTATTTT	CASPPSKRESTDTQYF
TRBV9	few	15	TRBD1	TRBJ2-6	TGTGCCAGCAGCCCTGGACAGGGTACGGCCAACGTCCTGACTTTC	CASSPGQGTANVLTF
TRBV5-1	few	15	.	TRBJ1-5	TGCGCCAGCAGCTTGGCCGGGACCAGCAATCAGCCCCAGCATTTT	CASSLAGTSNQPQHF
TRBV13	.	15	.	TRBJ2-5	TGTGCCAGCAGCTTAGAGGCGTCAGGTCAAGAGACCCAGTACTTC	CASSLEASGQETQYF